This T cell receptor beta chain was recorded in a study of shared clonotypes between healthy human individuals. Turning to the study itself: There were three CD4 naive, three CD4 memory, two CD8 naive and one CD8 memory plates per donor.

In this sample, this clone turned up a few times. Its antigen remains unknown. Trimming removed 3 bases at V and 3 bases at J, with 19 bases between. Germline CDR1 reads SGDLS; CDR2 reads YYNGEE. The CDR3 totals 16 residues. Study processing details: ImmunoSEQ sequences covered only the junction and lacked quality scores; filtering therefore differed. Produced via immunoSEQ multiplex PCR; TCRdb's table is partial and in-frame only. The D gene and trimming were derived from the DNA, and the V and J assignments and clone size from that table. The repertoire holds roughly 330,000 clones, with around 74% as singletons. Findings and limits, study-wide: Clonotype sharing across several donors was observed for roughly 5% of naive CD4 clonotypes.

The sequence was obtained from a man aged 25 to 45 in good health. The chain recombines TRBV9 with TRBJ2-7; the D call may be TRBD1 or TRBD2 (5 bases each). Sequenced material: memory CD4+ T cells sorted from blood. Subset denoted: CD45RA-negative fraction. CDR3: CASSEGFGTGLYEQYF. CDR3 DNA sequence: TGTGCCAGCAGCGAGGGGTTCGGGACCGGCCTCTACGAGCAGTACTTC.